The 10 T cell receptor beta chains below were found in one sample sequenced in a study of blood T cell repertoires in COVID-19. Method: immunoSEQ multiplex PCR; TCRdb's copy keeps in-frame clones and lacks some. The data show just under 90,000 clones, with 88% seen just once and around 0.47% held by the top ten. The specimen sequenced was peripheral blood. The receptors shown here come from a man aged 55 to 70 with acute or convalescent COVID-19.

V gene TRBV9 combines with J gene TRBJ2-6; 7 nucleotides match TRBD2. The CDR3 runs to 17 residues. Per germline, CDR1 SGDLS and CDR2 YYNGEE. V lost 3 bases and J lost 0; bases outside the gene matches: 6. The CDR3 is CASSATSARSGANVLTF. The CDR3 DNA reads TGTGCCAGCAGCGCCACTAGCGCTCGCTCTGGGGCCAACGTCCTGACTTTC.

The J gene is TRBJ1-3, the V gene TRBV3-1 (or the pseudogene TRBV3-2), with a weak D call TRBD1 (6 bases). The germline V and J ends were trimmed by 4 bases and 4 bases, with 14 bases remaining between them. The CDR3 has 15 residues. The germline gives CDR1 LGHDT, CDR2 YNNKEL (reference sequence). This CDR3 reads CASSPRARGGNTIYF. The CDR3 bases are TGTGCCAGCAGCCCTCGAGCCAGGGGAGGAAACACCATATATTTT.

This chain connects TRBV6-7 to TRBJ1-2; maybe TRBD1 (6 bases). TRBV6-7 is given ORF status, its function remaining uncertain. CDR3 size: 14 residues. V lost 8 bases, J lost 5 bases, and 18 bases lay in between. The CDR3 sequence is CASETQGLRYGYTF. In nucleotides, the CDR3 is TGTGCCAGCGAAACACAGGGCCTGCGGTATGGCTACACCTTC.

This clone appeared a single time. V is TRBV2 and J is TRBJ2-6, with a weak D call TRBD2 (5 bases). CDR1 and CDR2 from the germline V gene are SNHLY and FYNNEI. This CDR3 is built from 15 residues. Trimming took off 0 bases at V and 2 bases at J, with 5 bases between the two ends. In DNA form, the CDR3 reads TGTGCCAGCAGTGAAGCGCGGGCTGGGGCCAACGTCCTGACTTTC. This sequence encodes CASSEARAGANVLTF.

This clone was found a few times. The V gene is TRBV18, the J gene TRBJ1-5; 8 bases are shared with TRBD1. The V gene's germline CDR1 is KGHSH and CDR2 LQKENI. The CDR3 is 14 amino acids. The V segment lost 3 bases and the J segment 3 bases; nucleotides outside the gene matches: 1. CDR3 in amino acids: CASSPGQDNQPQHF. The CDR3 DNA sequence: TGTGCCAGCTCACCGGGACAGGACAATCAGCCCCAGCATTTT. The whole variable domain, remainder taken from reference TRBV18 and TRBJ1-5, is NAGVMQNPRHLVRRRGQEARLRCSPMKGHSHVYWYRQLPEEGLKFMVYLQKENIIDESGMPKERFSAEFPKEGPSILRIQQVVRGDSAAYFCASSPGQDNQPQHFGDGTRLSIL.

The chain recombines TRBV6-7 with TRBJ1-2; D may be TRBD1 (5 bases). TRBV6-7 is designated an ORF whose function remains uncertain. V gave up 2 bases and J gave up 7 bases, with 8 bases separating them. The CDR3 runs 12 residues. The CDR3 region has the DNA TGTGCCAGCAGTTACCTAGGGGTTGGCTACACCTTC. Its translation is CASSYLGVGYTF.

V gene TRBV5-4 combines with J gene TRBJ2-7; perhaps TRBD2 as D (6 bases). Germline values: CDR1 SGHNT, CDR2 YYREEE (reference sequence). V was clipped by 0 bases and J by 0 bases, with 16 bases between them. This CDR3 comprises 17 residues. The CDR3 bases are TGTGCCAGCAGCTTGGATTCGGGAGCGAAGAGCTCCTACGAGCAGTACTTC. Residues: CASSLDSGAKSSYEQYF.

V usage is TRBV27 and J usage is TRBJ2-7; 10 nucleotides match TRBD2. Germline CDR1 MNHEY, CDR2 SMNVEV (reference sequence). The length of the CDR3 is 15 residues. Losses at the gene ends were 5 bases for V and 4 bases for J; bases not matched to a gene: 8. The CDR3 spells CASSPQGLARYEQYF. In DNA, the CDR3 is TGTGCCAGCAGTCCACAGGGACTAGCGAGATACGAGCAGTACTTC.

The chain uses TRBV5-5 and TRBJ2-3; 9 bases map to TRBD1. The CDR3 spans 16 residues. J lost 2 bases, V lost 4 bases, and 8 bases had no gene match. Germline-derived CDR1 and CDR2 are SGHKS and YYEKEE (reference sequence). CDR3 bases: TGTGCCAGCAGCCGCCGGGACAGGGAGGCCACAGATACGCAGTATTTT. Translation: CASSRRDREATDTQYF.

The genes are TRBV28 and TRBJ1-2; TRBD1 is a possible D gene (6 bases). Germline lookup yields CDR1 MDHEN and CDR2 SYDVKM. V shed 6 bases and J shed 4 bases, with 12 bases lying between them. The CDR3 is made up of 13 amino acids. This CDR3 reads CASSVDRTYGYTF. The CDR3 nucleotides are TGTGCCAGCAGCGTAGACAGGACCTATGGCTACACCTTC.